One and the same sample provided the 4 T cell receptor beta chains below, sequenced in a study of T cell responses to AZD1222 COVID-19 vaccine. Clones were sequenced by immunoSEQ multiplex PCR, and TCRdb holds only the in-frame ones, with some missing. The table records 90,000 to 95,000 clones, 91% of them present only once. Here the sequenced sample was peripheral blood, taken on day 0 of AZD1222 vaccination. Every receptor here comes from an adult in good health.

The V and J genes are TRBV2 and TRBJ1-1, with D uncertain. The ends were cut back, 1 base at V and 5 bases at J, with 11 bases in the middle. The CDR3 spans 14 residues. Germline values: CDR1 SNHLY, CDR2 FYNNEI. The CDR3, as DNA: TGTGCCAGCAGTGAAGGCGGAGGAAGAACTGAAGCTTTCTTT. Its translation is CASSEGGGRTEAFF.

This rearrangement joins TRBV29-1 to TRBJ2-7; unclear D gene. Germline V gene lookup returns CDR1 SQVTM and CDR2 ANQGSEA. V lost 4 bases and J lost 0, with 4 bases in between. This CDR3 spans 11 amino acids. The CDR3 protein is CSVGFSYEQYF. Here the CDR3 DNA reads TGCAGCGTTGGGTTCTCCTACGAGCAGTACTTC.

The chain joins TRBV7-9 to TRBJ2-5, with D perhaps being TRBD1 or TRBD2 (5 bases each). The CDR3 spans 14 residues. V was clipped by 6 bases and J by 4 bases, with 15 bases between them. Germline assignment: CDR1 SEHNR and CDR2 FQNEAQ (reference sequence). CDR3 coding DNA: TGTGCCAGCAGTACTACTGGGACGCCAGAGACCCAGTACTTC. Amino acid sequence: CASSTTGTPETQYF.

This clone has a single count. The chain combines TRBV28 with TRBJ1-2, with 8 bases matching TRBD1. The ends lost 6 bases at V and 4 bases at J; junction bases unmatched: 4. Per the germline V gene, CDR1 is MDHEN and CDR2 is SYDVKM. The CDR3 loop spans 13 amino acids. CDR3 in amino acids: CASRNRGVYGYTF. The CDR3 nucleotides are TGTGCCAGCAGAAACAGGGGGGTCTATGGCTACACCTTC.